This TCR beta chain was identified during a study of blood T cell repertoires in COVID-19. About the research overall: The United States, Italy and Spain were the sources of the acute and convalescent COVID-19 samples. Nucleic acid was either cDNA or gDNA, and it came from T cells, B-cell-depleted T cells, or PBMCs.

In the authors' methods: Estimated nucleated cell counts came from reference gene primer amplification. Sequenced by immunoSEQ multiplex PCR; TCRdb stores in-frame clones only, minus some. V, J and clone size reflect that table, while D and trimming were determined from the DNA. The sample lists 150,000 to 200,000 clones; about 80% were seen once. The receptor's source is a woman aged 45-65 years with active or convalescent COVID-19. Source material: peripheral blood.

In DNA form, the CDR3 reads TGCGCCAGCAGCCAAGAGGGGGGGATGAACACTGAAGCTTTCTTT. Translation: CASSQEGGMNTEAFF. This chain uses TRBV4-3 with TRBJ1-1; the D gene is possibly TRBD1 (5 bases). This CDR3 is 15 amino acids long. The germline gives CDR1 LGHNA, CDR2 YSLEER. V was clipped by 0 bases and J by 0 bases, with 8 bases between them.